Listed here are 28 T cell receptor beta chains from one sample, sequenced in a study of spatial heterogeneity in lung cancer. Study-wide findings and caveats: Counts of expanded intratumoral alpha and beta TCRs tracked tumor mutation counts.

Specified time point: sample taken at primary tumor resection. Their antigens remain unidentified. TCRdb fed the 5' RACE reads into MiXCR, producing one record per CDR3 protein. This sample carries around 8,900 distinct CDR3 sequences, around 3% of them seen once, and the ten largest clones take roughly 15%. Sample: lung tumor tissue, taken at surgery. The receptors originated from a male donor with early-stage non-small cell lung cancer.

This clonotype has at least ten counts. The gene calls are TRBV20-1 and TRBJ2-4, with 7 nucleotides matching TRBD1. Germline loops: CDR1 DFQATT, CDR2 SNEGSKA (reference sequence). V lost 8 bases, J lost 5 bases, and 6 bases stayed unmatched. This CDR3 has 12 amino acids. CDR3 DNA sequence: TGCAGTCCGGGACAGACGGAAAACATTCAGTACTTC. This gives the protein CSPGQTENIQYF.

The chain recombines TRBV20-1 with TRBJ2-5; 12 positions match TRBD2. V shed 5 bases, J shed 5 bases, and the junction held 9 bases outside the gene matches. The CDR3 totals 15 residues. CDR1 is DFQATT, CDR2 SNEGSKA, per germline (reference sequence). CDR3 DNA: TGCAGTGCTCCCCCACTAGCGGGGGGTCGGGAGACCCAGTACTTC. Protein: CSAPPLAGGRETQYF.

This clonotype was seen ten or more times. The chain has TRBV5-1 and TRBJ1-1; D uncertain. With 6 bases removed from V and 1 base from J, the gap between germline ends came to 7 bases. Germline V gives CDR1 SGHRS, CDR2 YFSETQ. The CDR3 has 12 amino acids. CDR3 nucleotide sequence: TGCGCCAGCAAACAGAAGAACACTGAAGCTTTCTTT. Protein: CASKQKNTEAFF.

At least ten counts were recorded for this clonotype. This sequence joins TRBV20-1 and TRBJ2-6; D is unresolved. The CDR3 is 16 residues long. Germline loops: CDR1 DFQATT, CDR2 SNEGSKA (reference sequence). V lost 1 base, J lost 0 bases, and 10 bases lay in between. Written as DNA, the CDR3 is TGCAGTGCTAGAGGGCAAATCGGCTCTGGGGCCAACGTCCTGACTTTC. It translates to CSARGQIGSGANVLTF.

Ten or more counts support this clonotype. This sequence joins TRBV7-8 and TRBJ2-7, with D maybe TRBD1 (5 bases). The CDR3 is 13 residues long. Trimming cost V 5 bases and J 3 bases, with 11 bases left between them. Germline V lookup: CDR1 SGHVS, CDR2 FQNEAQ. CDR3 loop: CASSQTEIYEQYF. CDR3 DNA sequence: TGTGCCAGCAGCCAGACAGAAATCTACGAGCAGTACTTC.

This clonotype was seen ten or more times. The gene calls are TRBV20-1 and TRBJ2-3; 9 positions match TRBD2. CDR1 is DFQATT and CDR2 is SNEGSKA in the germline V gene (reference sequence). V trimming: 6 bases; J trimming: 0 bases; junction bases outside the gene matches: 4. The CDR3 is made up of 14 amino acids. The CDR3 nucleotides read TGCAGTGCCAGGGGACTAGCAAGCACAGATACGCAGTATTTT. Protein product: CSARGLASTDTQYF.

This clonotype was seen at least ten times. The chain employs TRBV10-3 and TRBJ2-1; D may be TRBD1 (6 bases). V lost 3 bases and J lost 5, with 11 bases in between. Per germline, CDR1 ENHRY and CDR2 SYGVKD. This CDR3 region has 14 residues. The CDR3 DNA sequence: TGTGCCATCAGTGATAGGGGGAAGGACAATGAGCAGTTCTTC. This translates into CAISDRGKDNEQFF.

In its sample, this clonotype was seen many times. The CDR3 DNA is TGTGCCAGCAGAACGGGGACAGGGAACGTAGGCGAAAAACTGTTTTTT. Amino acids: CASRTGTGNVGEKLFF. This chain connects TRBV6-5 to TRBJ1-4; 9 bases fit TRBD1. Germline CDR1 MNHEY, CDR2 SVGAGI. This CDR3 spans 16 amino acids. V shed 6 bases, J shed 8 bases, and the junction held 13 bases outside the gene matches.

Sample share makes this clonotype medium-sized. The chain recombines TRBV20-1 with TRBJ2-5, with D unresolved. Trimming took off 3 bases at V and 4 bases at J, with 9 bases between the two ends. The CDR3 runs 12 residues. Germline V gives CDR1 DFQATT, CDR2 SNEGSKA (reference sequence). CDR3: CSARIGVETQYF. CDR3 sequence (DNA): TGCAGTGCTAGGATTGGGGTAGAGACCCAGTACTTC.

By sample share, this clonotype is medium-sized. The chain carries TRBV28 and TRBJ2-6; 7 bases are a match to TRBD1. With 2 bases clipped from V and 0 bases from J, the junction kept 13 bases outside the gene matches. The germline V gene has CDR1 MDHEN and CDR2 SYDVKM. CDR3 length: 20 amino acids. The CDR3 here is CASSLPTGVRYDSGANVLTF. The DNA of the CDR3 is TGTGCCAGCAGTTTACCAACAGGGGTTCGGTATGACTCTGGGGCCAACGTCCTGACTTTC.

The table lists this clonotype with many counts. The CDR3 region is CASSPGSYEQYF. The CDR3, as DNA: TGTGCCAGCTCACCTGGGTCCTACGAGCAGTACTTC. This sequence joins TRBV18 and TRBJ2-7, with D unclear. The CDR3 has 12 residues. Germline assignment: CDR1 KGHSH and CDR2 LQKENI. The V end lost 3 bases, the J end lost 1 base, and 4 bases lay between the germline ends.

This clonotype was observed at least ten times. The chain uses TRBV3-1 and TRBJ1-5, with TRBD1 as a possible D gene (5 bases). V dropped 5 bases and J dropped 4 bases, with 12 bases sitting between them. CDR3 length: 14 amino acids. In germline, CDR1 is LGHDT, CDR2 YNNKEL (reference sequence). The CDR3 here is CASSLGRQNQPQHF. In DNA form, the CDR3 reads TGTGCCAGCAGCTTGGGACGGCAAAATCAGCCCCAGCATTTT.

The chain carries TRBV11-2 and TRBJ2-1, with 7 bases lining up with TRBD1. V trimming: 4 bases; J trimming: 2 bases; junction bases outside the gene matches: 2. CDR3 length: 14 residues. CDR1 and CDR2 from the germline V gene are SGHAT and FQNNGV. For the CDR3, the DNA is TGTGCCAGCAGCTCGGGACAGCCCTACAATGAGCAGTTCTTC. This encodes CASSSGQPYNEQFF.

This clonotype is termed large. This sequence joins TRBV20-1 and TRBJ1-4; D is unresolved. Per germline, CDR1 DFQATT and CDR2 SNEGSKA (reference sequence). The CDR3 spans 14 residues. V lost 1 base, J lost 7 bases, and 13 bases lay in between. The CDR3 reads CSARGQEITEKLFF. The CDR3 DNA is TGCAGTGCTAGAGGGCAGGAGATTACTGAAAAACTGTTTTTT.

This clonotype was observed at least ten times. This rearrangement joins TRBV3-1 to TRBJ2-7; TRBD1 is a possible D gene (6 bases). V lost 5 bases and J lost 3, with 17 bases in between. CDR3 length: 15 amino acids. Germline CDR1 and CDR2: LGHDT and YNNKEL (reference sequence). The chain's CDR3 is CASSKGTLPYYEQYF. For the CDR3, the DNA is TGTGCCAGCAGCAAAGGGACACTTCCTTACTACGAGCAGTACTTC.

This clonotype is labeled medium-sized. J is TRBJ1-5 and V is TRBV6-5; the match to TRBD1 covers 8 bases. The J segment lost 6 bases and the V segment lost 8 bases, leaving 3 bases of the junction unmatched. The CDR3 runs 12 residues. Germline V CDR1 and CDR2: MNHEY, SVGAGI. CDR3 sequence: CASGQGGQPQHF. CDR3 bases: TGTGCCAGCGGACAGGGTGGTCAGCCCCAGCATTTT.

This clonotype was counted at least ten times. The chain employs TRBV27 and TRBJ1-1; weak D call: TRBD1 (6 bases). Trimming pared 8 bases from V and 0 bases from J, leaving 10 bases between. The CDR3 covers 13 residues. CDR1 MNHEY and CDR2 SMNVEV come from the germline V gene (reference sequence). In nucleotides, the CDR3 is TGTGCCAGCTGGACAGTTATGAACACTGAAGCTTTCTTT. This sequence encodes CASWTVMNTEAFF.

This clonotype was seen repeatedly, ten times or more. This chain connects TRBV20-1 to TRBJ1-5; D gene unclear. Germline V gene data show CDR1 as DFQATT and CDR2 as SNEGSKA (reference sequence). This CDR3 has 12 amino acids. V lost 8 bases, J lost 5 bases, and 13 bases lay in between. CDR3 sequence reads: CSTVSGDQPQHF. The CDR3 DNA reads as TGCAGTACTGTGTCGGGTGATCAGCCCCAGCATTTT.

This clonotype was seen repeatedly, ten times or more. This chain uses TRBV20-1 with TRBJ1-1, with 8 bases that match TRBD1. V lost 1 base and J lost 7; bases outside the gene matches: 8. The CDR3 covers 14 residues. Per germline, CDR1 DFQATT and CDR2 SNEGSKA (reference sequence). DNA for the CDR3: TGCAGTGCTAGAGCTACTCAGGGGGCAGGTGAAGCTTTCTTT. Translation: CSARATQGAGEAFF.

This clonotype was detected ten times or more. The rearrangement joins TRBV6-5 to TRBJ2-7, with no clear D. The germline gives CDR1 MNHEY, CDR2 SVGAGI. The V gene lost 2 bases and the J gene lost 10 bases, with 9 bases spanning the gap. The CDR3 length is 11 residues. The CDR3 reads CASSYGVGQYF. For the CDR3, the DNA is TGTGCCAGCAGTTACGGGGTAGGACAGTACTTC.

This clonotype occurred many times. This chain links TRBV14 with TRBJ1-6, with 7 bases fitting TRBD1. Germline CDR1 and CDR2: SGHDN and FVKESK. V was pared by 6 bases and J by 0 bases, with 5 bases of the junction left unmatched. The CDR3 extends over 16 amino acids. The CDR3 nucleotides are TGTGCCAGCAGTTCGACAGGGAGCTCCTATAATTCACCCCTCCACTTT. Its protein is CASSSTGSSYNSPLHF.

This clonotype was recorded many times. The chain joins TRBV19 to TRBJ1-5, with D perhaps matching TRBD1 (6 bases). The germline gives CDR1 LNHDA, CDR2 SQIVND (reference sequence). With 11 bases removed from V and 6 bases from J, the gap between germline ends came to 23 bases. The CDR3 consists of 15 residues. Here the CDR3 DNA reads TGTGCCTCCGGGGGCAGGGGCGTTGGGCCTCAGCCCCAGCATTTT. This codes for CASGGRGVGPQPQHF.

In its sample, this clonotype was seen many times. V and J are TRBV5-4 and TRBJ1-1; TRBD1 matches at 10 bases. The CDR3 totals 15 residues. Germline V gene data show CDR1 as SGHNT and CDR2 as YYREEE (reference sequence). The V and J ends lost 4 bases and 4 bases, in that order; junction bases with no gene match: 7. The CDR3 nucleotides read TGTGCCAGCAGCATAGACAGGGGGCGAGGCACTGAAGCTTTCTTT. Translation gives CASSIDRGRGTEAFF.

By proportion, this clonotype is medium-sized (0.01 to 0.1%). This chain connects TRBV7-2 to TRBJ2-1, with a tentative D call TRBD2 (5 bases). V lost 1 base and J 0 bases, leaving 7 bases between the germline ends. CDR3 size: 15 residues. CDR1 and CDR2 from the germline V gene are SGHTA and FQGNSA. This CDR3 is CASSLVGDSYNEQFF. The CDR3 DNA reads TGTGCCAGCAGCTTAGTCGGGGACTCCTACAATGAGCAGTTCTTC.

This clonotype is medium-sized by share. The V and J genes are TRBV6-2 or TRBV6-3 and TRBJ1-6, with 9 bases aligning to TRBD1. Germline CDR1 reads MNHEY; CDR2 reads SVGEGT. CDR3 size: 22 residues. V shed 2 bases and J 3 bases; nucleotides not matched to a gene: 20. CDR3 coding DNA: TGTGCCAGCAGTTACCTTGGTGAAACCGGGACAGGGCCTGACGTCTATAATTCACCCCTCCACTTT. As protein: CASSYLGETGTGPDVYNSPLHF.

This clonotype was counted many times. The junction and the germline gene differ at one end; a read error may be behind it. The chain has TRBV4-2 and TRBJ2-1, with D tentatively TRBD2 (6 bases). This CDR3 is built from 12 residues. Germline CDR1 LGHNA, CDR2 YNFKEQ. CDR3 protein: CASSQEWGEEIF. The CDR3 DNA sequence: TGTGCCAGCAGCCAAGAATGGGGGGAGGAGATCTTC.

This clonotype has at least ten counts. CDR3 sequence (DNA): TGTGCCAGCAGCCCCTTTTCGGGGACAGCGAACACCGGGGAGCTGTTTTTT. This codes for CASSPFSGTANTGELFF. The V gene is TRBV14, the J gene TRBJ2-2; 7 nucleotides align to TRBD1. This CDR3 region has 17 residues. In germline, CDR1 is SGHDN, CDR2 FVKESK. V gave up 4 bases and J gave up 0 bases; unmatched junction bases: 8.

This clonotype has ten or more counts. The chain links TRBV28 to TRBJ1-1; D is unresolved. The CDR3 extends over 14 amino acids. V lost 6 bases and J 0 bases, leaving 11 bases between the germline ends. The germline CDR1 and CDR2 sequences are MDHEN and SYDVKM. CDR3 in DNA: TGTGCCAGCAGCCTTACGGGGTTGAACACTGAAGCTTTCTTT. It is translated as CASSLTGLNTEAFF.